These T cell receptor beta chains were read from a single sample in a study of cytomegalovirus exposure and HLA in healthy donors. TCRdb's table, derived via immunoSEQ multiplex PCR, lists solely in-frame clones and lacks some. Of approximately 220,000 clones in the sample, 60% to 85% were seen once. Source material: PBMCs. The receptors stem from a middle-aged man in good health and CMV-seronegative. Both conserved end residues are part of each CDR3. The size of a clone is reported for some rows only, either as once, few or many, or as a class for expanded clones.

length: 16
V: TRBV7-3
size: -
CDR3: CASSLYGNGVNTEAFF

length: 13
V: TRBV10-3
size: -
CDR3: CAIGMDRAIGYTF

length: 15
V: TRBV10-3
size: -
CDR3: CAISAGTSVSYEQYF

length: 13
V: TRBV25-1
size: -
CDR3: CASSFRTGETQYF

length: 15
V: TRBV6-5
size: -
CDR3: CASSNPSTGTYEQYF

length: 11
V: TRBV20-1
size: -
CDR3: CSAADRNEAFF

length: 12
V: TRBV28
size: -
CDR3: CASSLSGNEQFF

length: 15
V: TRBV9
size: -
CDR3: CASSVGSGGAYEQYF

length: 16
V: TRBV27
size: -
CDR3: CASRTRWRASGNEQFF

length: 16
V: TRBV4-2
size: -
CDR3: CASSHNGAGSNQPQHF

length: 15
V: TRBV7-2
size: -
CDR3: CASSREGTAGNTIYF

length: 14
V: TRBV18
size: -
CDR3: CASSPEQGAYEQYF

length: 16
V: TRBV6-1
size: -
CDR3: CASSEPARVANYGYTF

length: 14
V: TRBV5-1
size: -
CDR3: CASSLPGGRETQYF

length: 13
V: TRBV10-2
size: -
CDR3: CASSPGRGYGYTF

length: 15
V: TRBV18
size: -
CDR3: CASSRLAGTYNEQFF

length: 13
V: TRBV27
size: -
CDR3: CASSSGQEGGYTF

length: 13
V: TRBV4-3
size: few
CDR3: CASSQDSYGEAFF

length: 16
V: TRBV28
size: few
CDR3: CASSPAGGANTGELFF

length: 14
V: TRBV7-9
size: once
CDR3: CASSFSGREDTQYF

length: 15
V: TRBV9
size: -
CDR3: CASSELLAPTGELFF

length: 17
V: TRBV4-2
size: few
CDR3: CASSQILARANTGELFF

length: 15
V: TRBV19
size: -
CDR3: CASKRSPADYNEQFF

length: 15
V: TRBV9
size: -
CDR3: CASSEGGANYNEQFF

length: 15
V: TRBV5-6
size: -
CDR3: CASSQGQTSTDTQYF

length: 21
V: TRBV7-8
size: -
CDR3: CASSLAPWLLSGSVGKLEQYF

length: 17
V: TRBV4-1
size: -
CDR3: CASSPIPLAAGALEQFF

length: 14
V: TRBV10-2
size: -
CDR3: CASIERQGPYEQYF

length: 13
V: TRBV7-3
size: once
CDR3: CASSLDIYNEQFF

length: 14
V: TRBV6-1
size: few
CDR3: CASRKTGGNQPQHF

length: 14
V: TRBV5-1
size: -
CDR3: CASSSWEGTDTQYF

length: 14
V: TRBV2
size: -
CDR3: CASSEFRRNYGYTF

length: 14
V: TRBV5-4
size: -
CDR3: CASSLTSRSDGYTF

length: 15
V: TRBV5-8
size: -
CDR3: CASRKGQVMNTEAFF

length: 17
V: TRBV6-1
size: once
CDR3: CASSEVTDLYSNQPQHF

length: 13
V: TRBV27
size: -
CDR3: CASGDSGANVLTF

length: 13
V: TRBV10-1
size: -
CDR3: CATISGTEYEQYF

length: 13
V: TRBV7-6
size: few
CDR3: CASSLEQNTEAFF

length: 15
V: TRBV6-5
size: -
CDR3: CASSSIQGAYTEAFF

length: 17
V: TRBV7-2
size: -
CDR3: CASSLGAGQGSNEKLFF